What follows is one T cell receptor (beta chain) and its context. Its antigen is unknown. The record originates from a study of blood T cells in healthy people across ages. Together with a sample-barcoded 5' primer, a J-beta primer mix was included in a second PCR lasting about 7 to 11 cycles. Through a template-switch adaptor with 12 random nucleotides, each cDNA molecule received a tag. TCRdb re-analysed the 5' RACE reads in MiXCR, keeping a single row per CDR3 protein. This table has roughly 730,000 distinct CDR3 sequences, roughly 50% appearing once. Overall study results and limits: Older individuals had lower TCR beta diversity per million T cells (the decline was roughly linear).

CDR3 size: 14 residues. Germline lookup yields CDR1 SGHRS and CDR2 YFSETQ. The sequenced material came from blood. The chain is built from TRBV5-1 and TRBJ2-5; TRBD1 is a possible D gene (5 bases). The J call could be wrong; TRBJ2-7 is a better fit for the DNA end. The TCR was taken from a man aged 35-49 years in good health. The CDR3 protein is CASSLTGRYNEQYF. CDR3 nucleotides: TGCGCCAGCAGCTTGACAGGTCGTTACAACGAGCAGTACTTC.